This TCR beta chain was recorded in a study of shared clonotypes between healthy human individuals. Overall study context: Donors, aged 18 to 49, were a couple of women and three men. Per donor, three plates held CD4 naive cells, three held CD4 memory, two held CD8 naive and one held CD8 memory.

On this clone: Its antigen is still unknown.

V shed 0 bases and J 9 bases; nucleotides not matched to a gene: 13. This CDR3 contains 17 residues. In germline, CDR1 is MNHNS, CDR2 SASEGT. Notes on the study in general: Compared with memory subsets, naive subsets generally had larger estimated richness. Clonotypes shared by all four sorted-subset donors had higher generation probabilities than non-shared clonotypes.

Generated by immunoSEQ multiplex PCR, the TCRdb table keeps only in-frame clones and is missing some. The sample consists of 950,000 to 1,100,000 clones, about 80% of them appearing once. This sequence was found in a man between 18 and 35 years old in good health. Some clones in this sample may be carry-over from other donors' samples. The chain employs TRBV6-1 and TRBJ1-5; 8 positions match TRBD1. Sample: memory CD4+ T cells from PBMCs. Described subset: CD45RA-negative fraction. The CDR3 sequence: CASSEADPGQVGGPQHF. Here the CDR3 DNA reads TGTGCCAGCAGTGAAGCTGACCCGGGACAGGTAGGAGGGCCCCAGCATTTT.